The rows below give T cell receptor beta chains drawn from one sample of a study of T cell changes during pregnancy in multiple sclerosis. Some clones are missing from TCRdb's copy, which holds only in-frame ones; the method was immunoSEQ multiplex PCR. The data contain over 50,000 clones, approximately 90% of them singletons. The sequencing used CD4+ T cells from peripheral blood mononuclear cells, collected in the third trimester of pregnancy. These receptors all come from a female donor with multiple sclerosis, enrolled in a pregnancy study. Both conserved end residues are part of each CDR3. D genes are given only for firm matches. Clone size is given for some rows only: seen once, a few or many times, or a class if the clone is expanded.

d_gene: TRBD2
j_gene: TRBJ2-1
v_gene: TRBV5-1
abundance: .
CDR3aa: CASSLGGLASWNEQFF
CDR3nt: TGCGCCAGCAGCTTGGGGGGACTAGCGTCCTGGAATGAGCAGTTCTTC

d_gene: .
j_gene: TRBJ1-1
v_gene: TRBV9
abundance: few
CDR3aa: CASSVWGSMNTEAFF
CDR3nt: TGTGCCAGCAGCGTATGGGGCAGTATGAACACTGAAGCTTTCTTT

d_gene: TRBD1
j_gene: TRBJ1-1
v_gene: TRBV6-1
abundance: .
CDR3aa: CASSEMGTGEAFF
CDR3nt: TGTGCCAGCAGTGAGATGGGGACAGGCGAAGCTTTCTTT

d_gene: .
j_gene: TRBJ1-2
v_gene: TRBV27
abundance: .
CDR3aa: CASSPFSGSPFSYGYTF
CDR3nt: TGTGCCAGCAGTCCCTTTTCCGGGTCTCCCTTTTCCTATGGCTACACCTTC

d_gene: TRBD2
j_gene: TRBJ2-5
v_gene: TRBV4-1
abundance: once
CDR3aa: CASSQGSGGQQETQYF
CDR3nt: TGCGCCAGCAGCCAAGGGAGCGGGGGGCAACAAGAGACCCAGTACTTC

d_gene: .
j_gene: TRBJ2-7
v_gene: TRBV6-4
abundance: .
CDR3aa: CASGQKFAYEQYF
CDR3nt: TGTGCCAGCGGACAGAAGTTTGCCTACGAGCAGTACTTC

d_gene: .
j_gene: TRBJ1-3
v_gene: TRBV6-6
abundance: few
CDR3aa: CASSLTASGTIYF
CDR3nt: TGTGCCAGCAGTTTGACAGCTTCCGGCACCATATATTTT

d_gene: .
j_gene: TRBJ2-5
v_gene: TRBV6-1
abundance: once
CDR3aa: CASSDFAVFQETQYF
CDR3nt: TGTGCCAGCAGTGATTTCGCAGTTTTCCAAGAGACCCAGTACTTC

d_gene: TRBD1
j_gene: TRBJ2-7
v_gene: TRBV4-3
abundance: .
CDR3aa: CASSLFRDSGYEQYF
CDR3nt: TGCGCCAGCAGCCTTTTCCGGGACAGCGGCTACGAGCAGTACTTC

d_gene: .
j_gene: TRBJ2-2
v_gene: TRBV18
abundance: .
CDR3aa: CASSPQSQRAGELFF
CDR3nt: TGTGCCAGCTCACCACAAAGCCAACGCGCCGGGGAGCTGTTTTTT

d_gene: .
j_gene: TRBJ2-1
v_gene: TRBV5-4
abundance: .
CDR3aa: CASSLARTGINEQFF
CDR3nt: TGTGCCAGCAGCTTGGCCAGAACAGGTATTAATGAGCAGTTCTTC

d_gene: TRBD2
j_gene: TRBJ2-1
v_gene: TRBV2
abundance: once
CDR3aa: CASSSTSADNEQFF
CDR3nt: TGTGCCAGCAGTTCGACTAGCGCCGACAATGAGCAGTTCTTC

d_gene: TRBD1
j_gene: TRBJ2-4
v_gene: TRBV7-9
abundance: few
CDR3aa: CASSPPGTAKGVQYF
CDR3nt: TGTGCCAGCAGCCCCCCCGGGACAGCCAAGGGGGTTCAGTACTTC

d_gene: .
j_gene: TRBJ1-2
v_gene: TRBV7-2
abundance: .
CDR3aa: CASSPQTGRGSYTF
CDR3nt: TGTGCCAGCAGTCCACAAACAGGGCGCGGTAGCTACACCTTC

d_gene: TRBD1
j_gene: TRBJ2-7
v_gene: TRBV2
abundance: once
CDR3aa: CASDRDRGNEQYF
CDR3nt: TGTGCCAGTGACCGGGACAGGGGGAACGAGCAGTACTTC

d_gene: .
j_gene: TRBJ1-1
v_gene: TRBV6-5
abundance: .
CDR3aa: CASSYWEKGTEAFF
CDR3nt: TGTGCCAGCAGTTACTGGGAGAAGGGAACTGAAGCTTTCTTT

d_gene: .
j_gene: TRBJ1-5
v_gene: TRBV10-3
abundance: .
CDR3aa: CASRTDSNQPQHF
CDR3nt: TGTGCCTCGAGGACAGATAGCAATCAGCCCCAGCATTTT

d_gene: TRBD1
j_gene: TRBJ2-3
v_gene: TRBV5-1
abundance: once
CDR3aa: CASGETGVPTDTQYF
CDR3nt: TGCGCCAGCGGCGAGACAGGGGTTCCCACAGATACGCAGTATTTT